One and the same sample provided the 28 T cell receptor beta chains below, sequenced in a study of shared clonotypes between healthy human individuals. TCRdb's copy holds only in-frame clones and misses some; the assay was immunoSEQ multiplex PCR. The sample holds some 2,000,000 clones; 95% are singletons and the top ten take 0.1% to 0.15%. The sample was naive CD4+ T cells sorted from blood. Noted subset: CD45RA+ positively selected. These receptors originate from a man younger than 35 in good health.

This chain joins TRBV10-2 and TRBJ1-4, with D perhaps TRBD1 (5 bases). The germline gives CDR1 WSHSY, CDR2 SAAADI. Trimming cost V 3 bases and J 10 bases, with 15 bases left between them. CDR3 length: 14 amino acids. DNA of the CDR3: TGCGCCAGCAGTGAAAGACAGACCGATGGAAAACTGTTTTTT. This sequence encodes CASSERQTDGKLFF.

The count of this clone is one. V gene TRBV10-1 combines with J gene TRBJ1-2, with a possible D match to TRBD1 (6 bases). This CDR3 is built from 13 residues. V gave up 2 bases and J gave up 5 bases, with 9 bases separating them. CDR1 and CDR2 (germline): WNHNN, SYGVQD (reference sequence). DNA for the CDR3: TGCGCCAGCAGTGAGGCAGGGACATATGGCTACACCTTC. It is translated as CASSEAGTYGYTF.

V is TRBV30 and J is TRBJ2-1; D is possibly TRBD2 (5 bases). Germline-derived CDR1 and CDR2 are GTSNPN and SVGIG (reference sequence). Trimming left V 2 bases short and J 5 bases short, with 16 bases between. This CDR3 contains 15 residues. Here the CDR3 DNA reads TGTGCCTGGAGTCCACACGAGCGGATGAACAATGAGCAGTTCTTC. Its protein is CAWSPHERMNNEQFF.

The chain's CDR3 is CASSVNVGAGNTIYF. The CDR3 nucleotides read TGTGCCAGCAGCGTAAACGTAGGGGCCGGAAACACCATATATTTT. The chain links TRBV9 to TRBJ1-3; a weak D match, TRBD1 (5 bases). Trimming removed 1 base at V and 4 bases at J, with 12 bases between. Looked up from germline, CDR1 is SGDLS and CDR2 is YYNGEE. The CDR3 contains 15 residues.

The chain combines TRBV5-1 with TRBJ2-3; D is unclear. The germline V gene encodes CDR1 SGHRS and CDR2 YFSETQ. The CDR3 consists of 15 residues. The V and J ends lost 0 bases and 1 base respectively, with 9 bases between them. CDR3 coding DNA: TGCGCCAGCAGCTTGGCCGCCACTGGCACAGATACGCAGTATTTT. It yields the protein CASSLAATGTDTQYF.

This clone has just one count. This chain uses TRBV5-1 with TRBJ1-4; D remains ambiguous. Between the trimmed V and J ends, which lost 2 bases and 0 bases, there was a span of 8 bases. Germline V gives CDR1 SGHRS, CDR2 YFSETQ. The CDR3 has 15 residues. The CDR3 DNA reads TGCGCCAGCAGCTTACAGTCCCCAACTAATGAAAAACTGTTTTTT. Translation gives CASSLQSPTNEKLFF. The whole variable domain, remainder taken from reference TRBV5-1 and TRBJ1-4, is KAGVTQTPRYLIKTRGQQVTLSCSPISGHRSVSWYQQTPGQGLQFLFEYFSETQRNKGNFPGRFSGRQFSNSRSEMNVSTLELGDSALYLCASSLQSPTNEKLFFGSGTQLSVL.

This clone was seen once. V gene TRBV4-1 combines with J gene TRBJ2-7, with D possibly TRBD1 on 6 matching bases. This CDR3 has 16 amino acids. The ends were cut back, 0 bases at V and 3 bases at J, with 15 bases in the middle. Germline V gene data show CDR1 as MGHRA and CDR2 as YSYEKL. CDR3 DNA: TGCGCCAGCAGCCAAGATGGGACATTGGCGGGCTACGAGCAGTACTTC. Translating gives CASSQDGTLAGYEQYF.

This chain connects TRBV11-2 to TRBJ1-2, with D possibly matching TRBD1 (6 bases). In germline, CDR1 is SGHAT, CDR2 FQNNGV. The CDR3 is 12 residues long. Trimming pared 3 bases from V and 8 bases from J, leaving 10 bases between. In DNA, the CDR3 is TGTGCCAGCAGCTTCAGGGGCGGAGGCTACACCTTC. It codes for CASSFRGGGYTF.

This clone was counted a single time. The chain uses TRBV10-3 and TRBJ1-1; tentative D call: TRBD1 (6 bases). Germline CDR1 is ENHRY and CDR2 is SYGVKD. Trimming stripped 10 bases from V and 6 bases from J, with 18 bases between. The CDR3 is 13 amino acids. CDR3 DNA sequence: TGTGCCACAGCCCAGTGGGGGCAAGCTGAAGCTTTCTTT. This encodes CATAQWGQAEAFF.

The CDR3 sequence: CASSVGQEGTEQYF. CDR3 DNA sequence: TGTGCCAGCAGCGTAGGACAGGAAGGGACCGAGCAGTACTTC. The chain recombines TRBV9 with TRBJ2-7; D perhaps matches TRBD1 (6 bases). V was shortened by 0 bases and J by 6 bases, with 13 bases between the two germline ends. The CDR3 has 14 amino acids. Germline V gives CDR1 SGDLS, CDR2 YYNGEE.

The chain recombines TRBV10-3 with TRBJ2-1; 8 bases match TRBD2. J was trimmed by 2 bases and V by 6 bases; bases with no gene match: 15. CDR1 is ENHRY, CDR2 SYGVKD, per germline. This CDR3 contains 18 residues. This CDR3 is CAISRVDSGMGAYNEQFF. CDR3 nucleotide sequence: TGTGCCATCAGCCGAGTAGATAGCGGGATGGGAGCCTACAATGAGCAGTTCTTC.

This clone was counted a single time. The rearrangement joins TRBV9 to TRBJ1-2, with 7 bases aligning to TRBD1. V lost 3 bases and J lost 8; bases outside the gene matches: 10. The length of the CDR3 is 14 residues. Germline V gene data show CDR1 as SGDLS and CDR2 as YYNGEE. CDR3 nucleotide sequence: TGTGCCAGCAGCGCGGGGACAGAGATGAGGGGCTACACCTTC. Amino acids: CASSAGTEMRGYTF.

V gene TRBV27 combines with J gene TRBJ2-6; D perhaps matches TRBD1 (5 bases). V lost 2 bases and J lost 1, with 9 bases in between. CDR3 length equals 16 residues. Germline V lookup: CDR1 MNHEY, CDR2 SMNVEV (reference sequence). The DNA of the CDR3 is TGTGCCAGCAGTTTAAATGGGGCTTCTGGGGCCAACGTCCTGACTTTC. Protein product: CASSLNGASGANVLTF.

The V gene is TRBV29-1, the J gene TRBJ1-3; D unresolved. This CDR3 region has 11 residues. Trimming stripped 7 bases from V and 4 bases from J, with 8 bases between. Germline V gene lookup returns CDR1 SQVTM and CDR2 ANQGSEA. For the CDR3, the DNA is TGCAGCGCCAAAGGAGGAAACACCATATATTTT. Translation gives CSAKGGNTIYF.

The chain employs TRBV5-4 and TRBJ2-3; D gene ambiguous. With 1 base removed from V and 0 bases from J, the gap between germline ends came to 18 bases. CDR3 length equals 18 residues. From germline, CDR1 is SGHNT and CDR2 YYREEE (reference sequence). CDR3 amino acids: CASSLLGSTPTSTDTQYF. CDR3 coding DNA: TGTGCCAGCAGCTTGCTCGGATCGACTCCAACTAGCACAGATACGCAGTATTTT.

The chain joins TRBV7-8 to TRBJ1-2; 9 bases agree with TRBD1. V trimming: 5 bases; J trimming: 4 bases; junction bases outside the gene matches: 8. The CDR3 is made up of 15 amino acids. Germline V CDR1 and CDR2: SGHVS, FQNEAQ. Written as DNA, the CDR3 is TGTGCCAGCAGCATAGAGGGACAGGGATTCTATGGCTACACCTTC. It codes for CASSIEGQGFYGYTF.

The chain is built from TRBV10-3 and TRBJ2-2; maybe TRBD1 (6 bases). This CDR3 contains 15 residues. Germline CDR1 and CDR2: ENHRY and SYGVKD. The V end was cut by 2 bases, the J end by 4 bases, with 11 bases between. The CDR3 region has the DNA TGTGCCATCAGTGAGGCCGGGGACACCACCGGGGAGCTGTTTTTT. Its translation: CAISEAGDTTGELFF.

The chain combines TRBV13 with TRBJ2-1; the D gene could be TRBD1 or TRBD2 (5 bases each). The germline V and J ends were trimmed by 5 bases and 2 bases, with 10 bases remaining between them. There are 14 residues in the CDR3. In germline, CDR1 is PRHDT, CDR2 FYEKMQ (reference sequence). CDR3: CASSRGAAYNEQFF. Written as DNA, the CDR3 is TGTGCCAGCAGCAGAGGGGCAGCCTACAATGAGCAGTTCTTC.

V usage is TRBV29-1 and J usage is TRBJ2-1; 8 bases fit TRBD1. Trimming took 5 bases from V and 0 from J; bases not matched to a gene: 18. This CDR3 has 19 amino acids. Germline V gene data show CDR1 as SQVTM and CDR2 as ANQGSEA. The CDR3 sequence: CSVLQSGQEGRRSYNEQFF. CDR3 bases: TGCAGCGTTCTTCAATCGGGACAGGAAGGTCGCCGCTCCTACAATGAGCAGTTCTTC.

The V and J genes are TRBV6-6 and TRBJ2-7; 7 nucleotides match TRBD2. The CDR3 consists of 15 residues. V dropped 3 bases and J dropped 3; count of bases not matched to a gene: 8. Germline CDR1 MNHNY, CDR2 SVGAGI (reference sequence). CDR3 loop: CASSYVQRDIYEQYF. In DNA, the CDR3 is TGTGCCAGCAGTTATGTCCAGCGGGATATCTACGAGCAGTACTTC.

This sequence joins TRBV6-1 and TRBJ2-3; weak D call: TRBD2 (6 bases). Germline CDR1 reads MNHNS; CDR2 reads SASEGT. Trimming removed 2 bases at V and 1 base at J, with 16 bases between. The CDR3 consists of 17 residues. CDR3 sequence: CASSEPRFGGGTDTQYF. The CDR3 DNA follows: TGTGCCAGCAGTGAACCCAGGTTTGGAGGGGGCACAGATACGCAGTATTTT.

This rearrangement joins TRBV7-9 to TRBJ1-6; no reliable D call. The CDR3 sequence is 16 residues long. Germline-derived CDR1 and CDR2 are SEHNR and FQNEAQ (reference sequence). V lost 1 base and J 10 bases, leaving 17 bases between the germline ends. In nucleotides, the CDR3 is TGTGCCAGCAGCTTAGGGAGGACTGATCCCCTGTCACCCCTCCACTTT. Its protein is CASSLGRTDPLSPLHF.

The chain has TRBV27 and TRBJ2-7; either TRBD1 or TRBD2 may supply D (5 bases each). This CDR3 has 16 residues. V dropped 7 bases and J dropped 1 base, with 20 bases sitting between them. Germline values: CDR1 MNHEY, CDR2 SMNVEV (reference sequence). The CDR3 nucleotides read TGTGCCAGCACCCGGGACGGCGTATCCCCATCCTACGAGCAGTACTTC. It translates to CASTRDGVSPSYEQYF.

V is TRBV11-2 and J is TRBJ2-7; D remains unclear. The CDR3 length is 15 residues. V lost 0 bases and J lost 3, with 12 bases in between. Germline assignment: CDR1 SGHAT and CDR2 FQNNGV. DNA for the CDR3: TGTGCCAGCAGCTTAGAGTTCAAGGGCAGCTACGAGCAGTACTTC. Translated: CASSLEFKGSYEQYF.

This clone was seen just once. The chain carries TRBV2 and TRBJ2-7; maybe TRBD2 (6 bases). The V and J ends lost 8 bases and 5 bases respectively, with 16 bases between them. The CDR3 is 13 amino acids. Germline V lookup: CDR1 SNHLY, CDR2 FYNNEI. The CDR3 here is CASASGVKDEQYF. The CDR3 DNA follows: TGTGCCAGCGCGTCGGGAGTCAAGGACGAGCAGTACTTC.

The rearrangement links TRBV30 to TRBJ2-1; D might be TRBD2 (6 bases). Trimming cost V 3 bases and J 5 bases, with 11 bases left between them. This CDR3 region has 13 residues. Germline V gene data show CDR1 as GTSNPN and CDR2 as SVGIG (reference sequence). The CDR3, as DNA: TGTGCCTGGAGCTCGACTAGGGACAATGAGCAGTTCTTC. Amino acids: CAWSSTRDNEQFF.

This chain connects TRBV9 to TRBJ2-5; D gene uncertain. Looked up from germline, CDR1 is SGDLS and CDR2 is YYNGEE. V lost 0 bases and J 1 base, leaving 4 bases between the germline ends. This CDR3 contains 13 residues. The DNA for the CDR3 is TGTGCCAGCAGCGTAGTCAGCCAAGAGACCCAGTACTTC. This encodes CASSVVSQETQYF.

About this clone: The sample holds other DNA sequences that translate to the same CDR3. The chain uses TRBV6-6 and TRBJ2-3; the D gene is possibly TRBD2 (6 bases). The germline V gene encodes CDR1 MNHNY and CDR2 SVGAGI (reference sequence). The CDR3 extends over 13 amino acids. The V gene lost 4 bases and the J gene lost 1 base, with 6 bases spanning the gap. The chain's CDR3 is CASSLAGTDTQYF. CDR3 DNA: TGTGCCAGCAGTTTAGCGGGCACAGATACGCAGTATTTT.